This T cell receptor beta chain was sequenced for a study of cytomegalovirus exposure and HLA in healthy donors (dated by TCRdb to about 2017). At the level of the whole study: In an earlier analysis of about 560 of the donors, about 270 Gb of sequence data and 90 million to 120 million unique TCR beta sequences from some 170 million T cells were reported. An early release that covered about 600 HLA-typed donors contained about 300 gigabases of sequencing data and around 80 million unique TCR sequences. Of the roughly 420 genotyped donors, more than 75% were placed in the genetic ancestry cluster associated with self-reported Caucasian donors. The study aimed to test whether cataloging public T cell receptors could reveal signatures of past pathogen exposure. Using immunosequencing, the study profiled T cell repertoires from 666 subjects and related those repertoires to cytomegalovirus serostatus. A separate validation cohort of over a hundred different subjects was used in addition to the 666-subject first cohort. The study combined high-throughput TCR immunosequencing, statistical association of individual TCRs with disease status, and machine learning to predict cytomegalovirus infection status. In a later analysis, previously published TCR beta repertoires from 666 donors were re-analyzed and high-resolution HLA genotyping was added so that TCR occurrence patterns could be studied. The later analysis used no new phenotypic data to find candidate immune exposures, relying instead on TCR beta sequences and their occurrence across donors. An earlier analysis of 587 of the donors applied high-throughput TCR beta sequencing to assess whether each TCR beta V gene segment acted as functional or pseudogenic. Alongside the repertoire data, information on donor age, sex, ethnicity and CMV serostatus was compiled. Genome-wide SNP genotypes for about 55% of the roughly 670 donors were used in a later genetic analysis, which treated that subset as a discovery cohort. Every repertoire in the discovery cohort had been generated on one and the same sequencing platform. HLA typing covered class I and class II loci at four-digit resolution. Typing coverage varied by locus: roughly 620-640 donors for A, B, C, DRB1 and DQB1; roughly 510 for DQA1; 606 for DPA1; about 450 for DPB1. Roughly five DR-DQ haplotypes were treated as single units for association and clustering because of strong linkage in the cohort. Across 300 to 500 genotyped donors of the cohort, an average of about 240,000 unique TCR beta nucleotide sequences per donor were sequenced, and roughly a sixth of those sequences were non-productive.

Measured from the cysteine to the phenylalanine, the CDR3 is 16 residues long. Only CDR3 DNA is held: 48 bases, read in frame from base 1. Per the germline V gene, SGHRS is the CDR1 and YFSETQ is the CDR2. V is pruned by 0 bases and J by 7 bases, leaving 10 bases of the junction without a gene match. A note on this clone: The target of this receptor is not known. No much larger clone exists at a distance of one base, and base qualities are not known.

The cohort consisted of 600 to 750 healthy bone marrow donors. All cohort members were sampled while nominally healthy, although unrecorded immune exposures were likely present. The donor was CMV seronegative and belonged to the group of 352 seronegative cohort members. A peripheral blood sample was provided by each donor, and peripheral blood mononuclear cells were used for TCR beta sequencing. Genomic DNA was extracted from the blood cell samples with the Qiagen DNeasy Blood Extraction Kit. Beyond this particular receptor, the publication reports: Presence/absence analyses assumed roughly uniform sequencing depth across donors, an assumption that may not hold. Only TCR beta chains were sequenced in this cohort, and the absence of alpha or paired-chain data limited detectable features. Assigning TCR associations to individual alleles was difficult when HLA alleles, especially DR and DQ, strongly co-occurred. According to the authors, the approach could potentially be generalized to other disease states and immunological phenotypes. Because some donors lacked HLA typing at each locus, the association tests relied only on the typed subset. An earlier analysis of roughly 570 of the donors showed that most TCR beta V segments appeared in productive rearrangements either about 87% or about 30% of the time, which broadly matched IMGT annotations. The only immune exposure information available for the cohort was CMV serostatus. A total of roughly 160 TCR beta chains were listed by the study as associated with cytomegalovirus. In both the original and validation cohorts, the classifier was reported to diagnose cytomegalovirus status with high specificity and sensitivity. A later analysis reported that several top co-occurrence clusters appeared linked to parvovirus B19, influenza, CMV and Epstein-Barr virus. A later analysis found that most CMV-associated TCR beta chains appeared HLA-restricted, with HLA associations seemingly driven largely by CMV exposure. In a later genetic analysis, fewer N-insertions in productive TCRs were reported among donors in an Asian-associated ancestry cluster than the roughly 700-donor mean. Some IMGT-functional V segments, including TRBV6-2 and TRBV6-3, could not be distinguished by the 87-base-pair reads and were therefore excluded. Most TCR sequences were seen in very few donors, while some public TCRs were found in many individuals. The earlier analysis of fewer than 750 of the donors excluded about 16 rarely observed V segments, including chromosome 9 orphons, because counts were too low. A few of the identified cytomegalovirus-associated TCR beta chains were confirmed in vitro to be specific for cytomegalovirus antigens. Linkage disequilibrium might explain the correlated functional status among segregating V segments, but an unknown experimental factor could not be excluded. Specific HLA alleles were associated with over 15,000 TCR beta sequences at a false discovery rate of 0.05 in a later analysis. A further reported finding was that TCR beta sequences accurately predicted the HLA-A and HLA-B alleles for most subjects in the first cohort. In a later analysis, HLA-associated TCR beta chains showed more clonal expansion and lower generation probabilities than non-associated chains that were equally common. In a later genetic analysis, a missense DCLRE1C variant was associated with V-gene and J-gene trimming of TCR beta chains, and the association was replicated in an independent cohort. In a later analysis, the rate of TCR association differed among HLA loci, with DRB1 alleles having the most associated TCRs and HLA-C alleles having the fewest. The sequencing pipeline was judged likely to have produced a cluster of highly shared sequence variants as a technical artifact.

Receptor amplification or capture employed the immunoSEQ multiplex PCR assay. A mixture of 60 forward primers for TCR Vbeta segments and 13 reverse primers for TCR Jbeta segments was used in the multiplex PCR. Amplification of the CDR3 region of rearranged TCR beta genes was performed with a multiplex PCR assay on genomic DNA. On the Illumina HiSeq System, the amplified TCR beta libraries were sequenced as 87-base-pair reads. Per the original workflow: Across the 500 to 850 repertoires, a later analysis counted roughly 84 million unique TCR beta chains, around 11 million of which were shared by at least two donors. Raw reads were error-corrected and collapsed into unique sequences with a nearest-neighbor algorithm that merged closely related sequences to remove PCR and sequencing errors. V, D and J gene segments were assigned by aligning CDR3 sequences to IMGT reference sequences. For a sequence to be retained, a match of at least six nucleotides to both a V gene segment and a J gene segment was required. Rearrangements were called productive when the CDR3 lacked stop codons and stayed in frame with V and J; all others were non-productive. Following IMGT convention, CDR3 was defined as the stretch from the second conserved V-encoded cysteine to the conserved J-encoded phenylalanine. Sequences without an unambiguous match to a single V gene segment were excluded from the earlier analysis of a few hundred of the donors. In an earlier analysis of 587 of the donors, a V segment was called functional when productive rearrangements were above 56.7%, and segregating when the standard deviation between donors exceeded 5%. A statistical classification framework was built for diagnosing cytomegalovirus status from the catalog of TCR beta chain sequences. V and J gene assignment, in a later analysis, came from comparing TCR nucleotide sequences with IMGT/GENE-DB human TR gene sequences. In a later analysis, CDR3 sequences and most-parsimonious VDJ recombination scenarios were assigned using the TCRdist pipeline. In a later analysis, each TCR beta chain was defined by its CDR3 amino acid sequence together with its V-gene family, and reads without a unique V-gene family were excluded. A later analysis removed roughly 590 highly shared, low-generation-probability nucleotide sequences to deal with suspected cross-contamination and a sequencing artifact. For each public chain, a later analysis derived a clonal expansion index from normalized ranks of inferred template counts within each repertoire. In a later analysis, generation probabilities were computed using a VDJ recombination model fitted to out-of-frame rearrangements, and the results were checked against IGoR. A later analysis scored TCR-TCR, TCR-HLA and TCR-CMV co-occurrence with hypergeometric tests, applying a repertoire-size bias correction to TCR pairs. False discovery rates were estimated in a later analysis by permuting HLA or CMV assignments 20 times. In a later analysis, co-occurring TCRs were grouped with DBSCAN, and TCRdist sequence similarity was added when clustering was performed within HLA-allele-positive subsets. Repertoires with fewer than 30,000 or more than 120,000 public chains were left out of co-occurrence clustering, as were a handful of repertoires with anomalous nucleotide sharing. TCRdb stores this immuneACCESS table with in-frame sequences only. Part of the clones is absent; in the studies checked, under half of the shortfall reflects unresolved V genes, and no reason is known for the rest. V and J calls and clone size are given by that table; D and trimming were obtained from the DNA. This sample holds roughly 140,000 clones; around 82% were observed only once. The ten largest clones take up 2.5% to 3% of the sample.

Sample: PBMCs. The chain couples TRBV5-1 to TRBJ1-2; 9 nucleotides in the junction match TRBD1. The sequence was collected from a female donor in good health and CMV-seronegative. The CDR3 region: CASSLETWTGVRGYTF. The nucleotides are TGCGCCAGCAGCTTGGAAACCTGGACAGGGGTTCGTGGCTACACCTTC.